The TCR beta chain described here comes from a study of metastatic and nonmetastatic thyroid tumors. Study-wide background: Both malignant and benign thyroid patients supplied peripheral blood and tumor or nodule tissue samples, across which the repertoires of these patients were then compared.

Until they underwent thyroid surgery, no patient had received any treatment. The sample holds many counts of this clone. MiXCR re-clonotyped the PCR reads for TCRdb. Here the sample spans 25,000 to 30,000 clones, approximately 15% being singletons. Germline loops: CDR1 MNHEY, CDR2 SMNVEV (reference sequence). The J segment lost 2 bases and the V segment lost 6 bases, leaving 5 bases of the junction unmatched. The CDR3 has 14 residues. Sequencing was done on a sample of blood. This chain connects TRBV27 to TRBJ2-3, with 7 bases fitting TRBD1. This clonotype was obtained from a male donor with papillary thyroid cancer or a benign thyroid nodule (not recorded which). Some clones in this sample may be carry-over from other donors' samples. CDR3 nucleotide sequence: TGTGCCAGCAGAAGACAGGGCTACACAGATACGCAGTATTTT. This encodes CASRRQGYTDTQYF.